The 10 T cell receptor beta chains below were found in one sample sequenced in a study of vaccination effects on CD4 cells after COVID-19. Their target antigens are unknown. Investigators separated out CD4+ T cells once approximately 11 days of culture had passed. Data came from immunoSEQ multiplex PCR; TCRdb stores just in-frame clones and leaves some out. The top ten clones hold approximately 3.8% of a sample with tens of thousands of clones, roughly 70% of them seen once. This material consisted of CD4+ T cells from PBMCs cultured without peptide, taken before COVID-19 vaccination. The receptors here all came from a human donor who received a COVID-19 vaccine.

This clone has more than one count but fewer than ten. The rearrangement links TRBV6-5 to TRBJ1-3; 8 nucleotides agree with TRBD1. The CDR3 is 15 residues long. Germline CDR1 reads MNHEY; CDR2 reads SVGAGI. V was pared by 5 bases and J by 5 bases, with 8 bases of the junction left unmatched. Written as DNA, the CDR3 is TGTGCCAGCAGTCAGTATACAGGGGGAAGAAACACCATATATTTT. Its protein product is CASSQYTGGRNTIYF.

The rearrangement uses TRBV27 and TRBJ1-1; 8 bases agree with TRBD1. The J segment lost 3 bases and the V segment lost 5 bases, leaving 5 bases of the junction unmatched. The CDR3 loop spans 14 amino acids. Per the germline V gene, CDR1 is MNHEY and CDR2 is SMNVEV (reference sequence). The CDR3 coding sequence is TGTGCCAGCAGTGCTCAGGGGGCCGACACTGAAGCTTTCTTT. Its protein is CASSAQGADTEAFF.

V gene TRBV13 combines with J gene TRBJ1-1, with unresolved D. The CDR3 totals 12 residues. Trimming cost V 2 bases and J 5 bases, with 6 bases left between them. Germline V gives CDR1 PRHDT, CDR2 FYEKMQ (reference sequence). DNA of the CDR3: TGTGCCAGCAGCTTATCCCAGACTGAAGCTTTCTTT. It encodes CASSLSQTEAFF.

V and J are TRBV10-3 and TRBJ1-2; D may be TRBD1 (6 bases). Trimming removed 2 bases at V and 5 bases at J, with 9 bases between. CDR1 is ENHRY, CDR2 SYGVKD, per germline. This CDR3 is 13 amino acids long. CDR3 in amino acids: CAISEGQPYGYTF. The CDR3 DNA reads as TGTGCCATCAGTGAGGGACAGCCTTATGGCTACACCTTC.

The chain combines TRBV7-9 with TRBJ1-5; D is ambiguous. This CDR3 is 13 amino acids long. The ends were cut back, 5 bases at V and 1 base at J, with 6 bases in the middle. The germline V gene encodes CDR1 SEHNR and CDR2 FQNEAQ (reference sequence). The CDR3: CASSPGSNQPQHF. In DNA form, the CDR3 reads TGTGCCAGCAGCCCCGGCAGCAATCAGCCCCAGCATTTT.

As DNA, the CDR3 is TGTGCCAGCAGCTACGGCACTTCTGAAAACAATGAGCAGTTCTTC. Its translation is CASSYGTSENNEQFF. V gene TRBV7-7 combines with J gene TRBJ2-1; no clear D. Trimming pared 4 bases from V and 5 bases from J, leaving 15 bases between. The CDR3 covers 15 residues. Germline V gene data show CDR1 as SSHAT and CDR2 as FNYEAQ (reference sequence).

This sequence joins TRBV9 and TRBJ1-4; tentatively, D is TRBD1 (5 bases). The CDR3 has 15 amino acids. Per the germline V gene, CDR1 is SGDLS and CDR2 is YYNGEE. Between the trimmed V and J ends, which lost 2 bases and 8 bases, there was a span of 16 bases. The CDR3 is CASSVGSGRGEKLFF. The CDR3 DNA follows: TGTGCCAGCAGCGTCGGGTCGGGGAGGGGCGAAAAACTGTTTTTT.

The V gene is TRBV25-1, the J gene TRBJ1-1; D remains ambiguous. Germline V gene sequence: CDR1 MGHDK, CDR2 SYGVNS. The CDR3 is made up of 14 amino acids. Trimming removed 3 bases at V and 4 bases at J, with 12 bases between. The CDR3, as DNA: TGTGCCAGCAGTGACCACCGCGCGGCCACTGAAGCTTTCTTT. Its protein product is CASSDHRAATEAFF.

This clone has more than one count but fewer than ten. The chain recombines TRBV7-9 with TRBJ2-4, with 7 bases that match TRBD1. The CDR3 consists of 14 residues. With V trimmed by 3 bases and J by 5 bases, 4 bases remained unmatched. Germline loops: CDR1 SEHNR, CDR2 FQNEAQ (reference sequence). CDR3 loop: CASSFRGQENIQYF. CDR3 nucleotide sequence: TGTGCCAGCAGCTTCCGTGGACAGGAAAACATTCAGTACTTC. Drawing the rest from reference TRBV7-9 and TRBJ2-4, the complete variable domain is DTGVSQNPRHKITKRGQNVTFRCDPISEHNRLYWYRQTLGQGPEFLTYFQNEAQLEKSRLLSDRFSAERPKGSFSTLEIQRTEQGDSAMYLCASSFRGQENIQYFGAGTRLSVL.

The gene calls are TRBV2 and TRBJ1-2; D gene ambiguous. Trimming cost V 2 bases and J 8 bases, with 6 bases left between them. Germline V CDR1 and CDR2: SNHLY, FYNNEI. The CDR3 extends over 11 amino acids. DNA for the CDR3: TGTGCCAGCAGTGAACCGGGGGGCTACACCTTC. Its protein is CASSEPGGYTF.